One TCR beta chain is described in this entry. Its antigen is not known. TCRdb itself ran the 5' RACE reads through MiXCR, one entry per CDR3 protein. Of around 250,000 distinct CDR3 sequences listed, approximately 15% are singletons. The record originates from a study of T-cell memory formation after mild COVID-19. Whole-study results and caveats: Confirmation of SARS-CoV-2 specificity was lacking for second-wave clones peaking day 37. Mostly located in CM and EM were contracting CD4+ clones, with contracting CD8+ clones located in EMRA.

Trimming cost V 4 bases and J 4 bases, with 25 bases left between them. The CDR3 runs 18 residues. Germline loops: CDR1 MNHNY, CDR2 SVGAGI (reference sequence). The TCR sequence derives from a man younger than 35 who had mild COVID-19 (a few samples of this study predate the infection). Cell type and time point are not known. The genes are TRBV6-6 and TRBJ2-5, with D perhaps assigned TRBD1 or TRBD2 (6 bases each). The sequenced material came from PBMCs or a T cell subset sorted from them (not recorded which). In DNA, the CDR3 is TGTGCCAGCAGTTCTTTGCGACGGGGGCCTAATCTCATAGAGACCCAGTACTTC. This gives the protein CASSSLRRGPNLIETQYF.